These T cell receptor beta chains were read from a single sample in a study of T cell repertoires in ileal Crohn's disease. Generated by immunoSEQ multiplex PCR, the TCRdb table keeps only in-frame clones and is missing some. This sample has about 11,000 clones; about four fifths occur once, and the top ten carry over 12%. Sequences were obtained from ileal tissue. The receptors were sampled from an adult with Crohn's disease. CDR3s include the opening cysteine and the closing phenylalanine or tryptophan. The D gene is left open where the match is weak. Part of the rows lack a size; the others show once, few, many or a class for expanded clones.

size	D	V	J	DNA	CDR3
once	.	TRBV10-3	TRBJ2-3	TGTGCCATCAGTGAACGGGAGCATGGAGATACGCAGTATTTT	CAISEREHGDTQYF
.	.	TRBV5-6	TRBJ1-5	TGTGCCAGCAGCTTATGGGGGGGCAATCAGCCCCAGCATTTT	CASSLWGGNQPQHF
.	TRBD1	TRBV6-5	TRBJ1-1	TGTGCCAGCAGCGCCCATTGGACAGGCGAAGCTTTCTTT	CASSAHWTGEAFF
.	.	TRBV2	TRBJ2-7	TGTGCCAGCAGTGAAGTGGGACTGGCCTCCTACGAGCAGTACTTC	CASSEVGLASYEQYF
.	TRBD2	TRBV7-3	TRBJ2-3	TGTGCCAGCAGCCTCGGGACTAGCGGGTCAGATACGCAGTATTTT	CASSLGTSGSDTQYF
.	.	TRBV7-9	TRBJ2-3	TGTGCCAGCAGCCCTCTAGGGACTTCAGATACGCAGTATTTT	CASSPLGTSDTQYF
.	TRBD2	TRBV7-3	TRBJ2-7	TGTGCCAGCAGCCAGCAACTAGCGGACTCCTCCTACGAGCAGTACTTC	CASSQQLADSSYEQYF
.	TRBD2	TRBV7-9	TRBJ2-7	TGTGCCAGCAGCAAATCTAGCGGGGGAAGAAACTACGAGCAGTACTTC	CASSKSSGGRNYEQYF
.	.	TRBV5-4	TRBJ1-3	TGTGCCAGCAGCTTGCGGCAGGGTGTCTCTGGAAACACCATATATTTT	CASSLRQGVSGNTIYF
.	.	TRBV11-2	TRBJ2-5	TGTGCCAGCAGCGCCTACCTAGGAAGAGTCCAAGAGACCCAGTACTTC	CASSAYLGRVQETQYF
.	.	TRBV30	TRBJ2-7	TGTGCCTATAGGCGACGGGAGAAGGGGAATTACGGGGAGCAGTACTTC	CAYRRREKGNYGEQYF
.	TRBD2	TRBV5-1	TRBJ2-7	TGCGCCAGCAGCTTCAATGGACTAGCGGGAGGAGACGAGCAGTACTTC	CASSFNGLAGGDEQYF
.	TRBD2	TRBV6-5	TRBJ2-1	TGTGCCAGCGCCCATAGCGGGAGTAGTGAGCAGTTCTTC	CASAHSGSSEQFF
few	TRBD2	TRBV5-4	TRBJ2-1	TGTGCCAGCAGCTACTCTAGCGGGAGCCTCGATGAGCAGTTCTTC	CASSYSSGSLDEQFF